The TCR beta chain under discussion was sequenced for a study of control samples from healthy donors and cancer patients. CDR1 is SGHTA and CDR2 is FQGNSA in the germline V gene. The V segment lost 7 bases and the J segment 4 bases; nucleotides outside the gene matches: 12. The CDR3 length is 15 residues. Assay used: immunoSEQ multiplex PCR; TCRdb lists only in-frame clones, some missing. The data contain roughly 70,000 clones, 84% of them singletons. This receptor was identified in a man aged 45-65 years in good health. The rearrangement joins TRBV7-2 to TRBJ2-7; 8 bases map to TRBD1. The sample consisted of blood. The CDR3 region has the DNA TGTGCCAGCACTGCTGGGACAGGTGCACGATACGAGCAGTACTTC. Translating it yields CASTAGTGARYEQYF.